The 30 T cell receptor beta chains given below trace back to one sample, sequenced in a study of T cell responses to AZD1222 COVID-19 vaccine. The data were produced by immunoSEQ multiplex PCR, yet TCRdb's version contains in-frame clones alone and is incomplete. This sample yields about 140,000 clones, of which roughly nine tenths are seen a single time; roughly 1.8% belongs to the top ten. Here the sequenced sample was peripheral blood, taken 28 days after the second AZD1222 dose. The receptor source for this set is an adult who received the AZD1222 COVID-19 vaccine.

The rearrangement joins TRBV30 to TRBJ1-2, with D perhaps TRBD1 (5 bases). Trimming took 7 bases from V and 6 from J, leaving 12 bases between them. CDR1 is GTSNPN and CDR2 is SVGIG in the germline V gene (reference sequence). The CDR3 is 11 amino acids. The CDR3 DNA follows: TGTGCCTCGCAGGGTGAAAATGGCTACACCTTC. Amino acid sequence: CASQGENGYTF.

This clone was observed a single time. The chain is built from TRBV28 and TRBJ1-1; no reliable D call. Trimming took 2 bases from V and 8 from J, leaving 15 bases between them. Germline V gene lookup returns CDR1 MDHEN and CDR2 SYDVKM. The CDR3 is 14 amino acids. The CDR3 nucleotides are TGTGCCAGCAGTTTAGTCGGCCCCCTAAGCGAAGCTTTCTTT. It translates to CASSLVGPLSEAFF. The full variable domain, its missing parts supplied by reference TRBV28 and TRBJ1-1, is DVKVTQSSRYLVKRTGEKVFLECVQDMDHENMFWYRQDPGLGLRLIYFSYDVKMKEKGDIPEGYSVSREKKERFSLILESASTNQTSMYLCASSLVGPLSEAFFGQGTRLTVV.

The V call is TRBV5-6, the J call TRBJ1-2, with 7 bases identical to TRBD1. This CDR3 has 15 amino acids. V trimming: 4 bases; J trimming: 2 bases; junction bases outside the gene matches: 8. Germline CDR1 is SGHDT and CDR2 is YYEEEE. This CDR3 reads CASSRGTAPNYGYTF. CDR3 sequence (DNA): TGTGCCAGCAGCCGAGGGACAGCACCCAACTATGGCTACACCTTC. Full variable domain (missing parts from reference TRBV5-6 and TRBJ1-2): DAGVTQSPTHLIKTRGQQVTLRCSPKSGHDTVSWYQQALGQGPQFIFQYYEEEERQRGNFPDRFSGHQFPNYSSELNVNALLLGDSALYLCASSRGTAPNYGYTFGSGTRLTVV.

The chain uses TRBV6-5 and TRBJ2-2; D is undetermined. Germline V CDR1 and CDR2: MNHEY, SVGAGI. Trimming removed 6 bases at V and 4 bases at J, with 9 bases between. The CDR3 runs 13 residues. The CDR3 is CASRTALTGELFF. The CDR3 nucleotides are TGTGCCAGCAGGACCGCCCTCACCGGGGAGCTGTTTTTT.

Only one count was recorded for this clone. This chain uses TRBV12-3 or TRBV12-4 with TRBJ1-2; D possibly corresponds to TRBD1 (5 bases). The CDR3 sequence is 13 residues long. Trimming left V 6 bases short and J 3 bases short, with 11 bases between. CDR3 sequence: CASRGPGYYGYTF. CDR3 bases: TGTGCCAGCAGGGGACCGGGTTACTATGGCTACACCTTC.

The chain recombines TRBV10-3 with TRBJ2-1; TRBD2 is a possible D gene (7 bases). The V and J ends lost 6 bases and 0 bases respectively, with 18 bases between them. Germline assignment: CDR1 ENHRY and CDR2 SYGVKD. CDR3 length: 17 residues. The CDR3, as DNA: TGTGCCATCAGGGGGGGGCAGGGCGGAAGCTCCTACAATGAGCAGTTCTTC. Translating gives CAIRGGQGGSSYNEQFF.

The chain is built from TRBV3-1 (or the pseudogene TRBV3-2) and TRBJ1-1; D gene uncertain. V was trimmed by 0 bases and J by 2 bases, leaving 10 bases between them. The CDR3 covers 15 residues. Germline V gene lookup returns CDR1 LGHDT and CDR2 YNNKEL (reference sequence). The CDR3 DNA follows: TGTGCCAGCAGCCAAGATTCATGGGGAAACACTGAAGCTTTCTTT. This sequence encodes CASSQDSWGNTEAFF.

The CDR3 DNA follows: TGCGCCAGCAGCGCGACGGGGACTAGGGGCTGGGGGAACACTGAAGCTTTCTTT. Protein sequence: CASSATGTRGWGNTEAFF. This sequence joins TRBV4-1 and TRBJ1-1, with TRBD1 as a possible D gene (5 bases). Germline V gene data show CDR1 as MGHRA and CDR2 as YSYEKL. V was pared by 5 bases and J by 1 base, with 23 bases between. CDR3 length: 18 amino acids.

The rearrangement links TRBV6-5 to TRBJ2-1, with TRBD1 matching over 7 bases. Per germline, CDR1 MNHEY and CDR2 SVGAGI. This CDR3 contains 14 residues. The V segment lost 3 bases and the J segment 6 bases; nucleotides outside the gene matches: 5. CDR3: CASSYGDSINEQFF. The CDR3 nucleotides are TGTGCCAGCAGTTATGGGGACAGCATCAATGAGCAGTTCTTC.

V usage is TRBV7-3 and J usage is TRBJ2-1; no clear D gene. This CDR3 comprises 15 residues. Germline V gives CDR1 SGHTA, CDR2 FQGTGA. With 6 bases removed from V and 3 bases from J, the gap between germline ends came to 15 bases. The CDR3 loop reads CASSRDRSYYNEQFF. CDR3 DNA: TGTGCCAGCAGTCGAGACCGATCTTACTACAATGAGCAGTTCTTC.

The gene calls are TRBV5-4 and TRBJ1-2; TRBD1 aligns across 9 bases. Germline V CDR1 and CDR2: SGHNT, YYREEE (reference sequence). This CDR3 is built from 17 residues. V shed 2 bases and J 5 bases; nucleotides not matched to a gene: 13. The CDR3 spells CASSFRDRAAGWYGYTF. The CDR3 DNA sequence: TGTGCCAGCAGCTTCCGGGACAGGGCGGCCGGTTGGTATGGCTACACCTTC.

The chain joins TRBV5-4 to TRBJ1-4; D unresolved. Germline values: CDR1 SGHNT, CDR2 YYREEE (reference sequence). Trimming stripped 4 bases from V and 0 bases from J, with 10 bases between. The CDR3 consists of 15 residues. The CDR3 DNA follows: TGTGCCAGCAGCAATCGTGGAACAACTAATGAAAAACTGTTTTTT. It codes for CASSNRGTTNEKLFF.

The rearrangement uses TRBV6-5 and TRBJ1-5; 7 bases map to TRBD1. Germline V gives CDR1 MNHEY, CDR2 SVGAGI. CDR3 length: 14 amino acids. Trimming cost V 7 bases and J 7 bases; bases outside gene matches: 10. CDR3 loop: CASTSQGGLQPQHF. DNA of the CDR3: TGTGCCAGCACCTCCCAGGGGGGATTACAGCCCCAGCATTTT.

This rearrangement joins TRBV11-2 to TRBJ1-6; D is perhaps TRBD1 (6 bases). Per the germline V gene, CDR1 is SGHAT and CDR2 is FQNNGV. The CDR3 spans 15 residues. V lost 4 bases, J lost 8 bases, and 15 bases lay in between. This CDR3 is CASSSVTGPYSPLHF. DNA for the CDR3: TGTGCCAGCAGCTCTGTGACAGGCCCTTATTCACCCCTCCACTTT.

V and J are TRBV5-1 and TRBJ2-1, with TRBD1 matching 10 bases. This CDR3 contains 15 residues. CDR1 and CDR2 from the germline V gene are SGHRS and YFSETQ. V dropped 4 bases and J dropped 6; count of bases not matched to a gene: 7. CDR3 amino acids: CASSPPGQGINEQFF. As DNA, the CDR3 is TGCGCCAGCAGCCCCCCGGGACAGGGGATCAATGAGCAGTTCTTC.

The J gene is TRBJ1-6, the V gene TRBV4-1, with D maybe TRBD1 (5 bases). V was cut by 0 bases and J by 10 bases, with 13 bases left in between. Germline-derived CDR1 and CDR2 are MGHRA and YSYEKL. CDR3 size: 15 residues. CDR3 in amino acids: CASSQEVGVRSPLHF. In nucleotides, the CDR3 is TGCGCCAGCAGCCAAGAGGTAGGGGTGCGATCACCCCTCCACTTT.

The chain is built from TRBV30 and TRBJ2-1, with D perhaps TRBD2 (5 bases). Germline values: CDR1 GTSNPN, CDR2 SVGIG (reference sequence). V shed 1 base and J shed 3 bases, with 10 bases lying between them. The CDR3 extends over 14 amino acids. DNA of the CDR3: TGTGCCTGGAGTGCTGGACTTCTCTACAATGAGCAGTTCTTC. Amino acid sequence: CAWSAGLLYNEQFF. The entire variable domain, with the rest obtained from reference TRBV30 and TRBJ2-1, is as follows: SQTIHQWPATLVQPVGSPLSLECTVEGTSNPNLYWYRQAAGRGLQLLFYSVGIGQISSEVPQNLSASRPQDRQFILSSKKLLLSDSGFYLCAWSAGLLYNEQFFGPGTRLTVL.

The rearrangement links TRBV19 to TRBJ2-7; maybe TRBD1 (6 bases). V was clipped by 2 bases and J by 6 bases, with 17 bases between them. Germline loops: CDR1 LNHDA, CDR2 SQIVND (reference sequence). CDR3 length equals 15 residues. DNA of the CDR3: TGTGCCAGTAGTATAAATCGAGGCTGGGGGCTCGAGCAGTACTTC. It is translated as CASSINRGWGLEQYF. The full variable domain, with the rest looked up from reference TRBV19 and TRBJ2-7, is DGGITQSPKYLFRKEGQNVTLSCEQNLNHDAMYWYRQDPGQGLRLIYYSQIVNDFQKGDIAEGYSVSREKKESFPLTVTSAQKNPTAFYLCASSINRGWGLEQYFGPGTRLTVT.

The genes are TRBV27 and TRBJ2-1; D is undetermined. The CDR3 sequence is 13 residues long. Germline assignment: CDR1 MNHEY and CDR2 SMNVEV (reference sequence). Trimming took off 4 bases at V and 6 bases at J, with 10 bases between the two ends. The CDR3 loop is CASSSNGPNEQFF. CDR3 sequence (DNA): TGTGCCAGCAGTTCTAATGGACCCAATGAGCAGTTCTTC.

The rearrangement joins TRBV7-2 to TRBJ1-2; D possibly corresponds to TRBD1 (6 bases). Germline loops: CDR1 SGHTA, CDR2 FQGNSA. The CDR3 is 14 amino acids. Trimming pared 3 bases from V and 2 bases from J, leaving 10 bases between. The CDR3 DNA is TGTGCCAGCAGCTTTGACAGGCAAAACTATGGCTACACCTTC. This translates into CASSFDRQNYGYTF.

The chain links TRBV30 to TRBJ2-7, with 9 nucleotides matching TRBD1. V lost 1 base and J lost 4; bases outside the gene matches: 23. The CDR3 sequence is 20 residues long. Germline V lookup: CDR1 GTSNPN, CDR2 SVGIG (reference sequence). CDR3 DNA sequence: TGTGCCTGGAGTGCCTCCCCTTGGGACAGGGACATTGTGACCCAATACGAGCAGTACTTC. It yields the protein CAWSASPWDRDIVTQYEQYF.

This sequence joins TRBV7-2 and TRBJ1-2, with D uncertain. The CDR3 extends over 15 amino acids. From germline, CDR1 is SGHTA and CDR2 FQGNSA. The ends were cut back, 3 bases at V and 5 bases at J, with 16 bases in the middle. The CDR3 reads CASSLIPPPGYGYTF. DNA for the CDR3: TGTGCCAGCAGCTTGATACCCCCGCCTGGGTATGGCTACACCTTC.

V gene TRBV28 combines with J gene TRBJ1-5; no reliable D call. Trimming left V 6 bases short and J 3 bases short, with 6 bases between. The CDR3 extends over 12 amino acids. Germline V gene sequence: CDR1 MDHEN, CDR2 SYDVKM. The CDR3 DNA is TGTGCCAGCAGGGGTAACAATCAGCCCCAGCATTTT. It encodes CASRGNNQPQHF.

The chain joins TRBV12-3 or TRBV12-4 to TRBJ1-1; maybe TRBD1 (5 bases). There are 13 residues in the CDR3. With 3 bases removed from V and 9 bases from J, the gap between germline ends came to 14 bases. The CDR3, as DNA: TGTGCCAGCAGTTTCCTGACAGCCCCAAAAGCTTTCTTT. It codes for CASSFLTAPKAFF.

The chain employs TRBV28 and TRBJ1-2, with D possibly TRBD1 on 5 matching bases. Trimming shortened V by 5 bases and J by 4 bases, and 14 bases separated the two germline ends. The CDR3 has 14 amino acids. Looked up from germline, CDR1 is MDHEN and CDR2 is SYDVKM. In DNA form, the CDR3 reads TGTGCCAGCAGTCTCTCACAGGAGACCTATGGCTACACCTTC. It is translated as CASSLSQETYGYTF.

CDR3 sequence reads: CASSGDGTGGLLNTGELFF. The CDR3 nucleotides read TGTGCCAGCAGCGGGGATGGGACAGGGGGCCTTCTGAACACCGGGGAGCTGTTTTTT. This rearrangement joins TRBV5-5 to TRBJ2-2; 12 nucleotides align to TRBD1. Germline V gene lookup returns CDR1 SGHKS and CDR2 YYEKEE (reference sequence). J lost 1 base, V lost 4 bases, and 11 bases had no gene match. This CDR3 comprises 19 residues.

The rearrangement uses TRBV9 and TRBJ2-3; D is perhaps TRBD1 (6 bases). The V gene lost 2 bases and the J gene lost 0 bases, with 13 bases spanning the gap. Germline assignment: CDR1 SGDLS and CDR2 YYNGEE. CDR3 length: 16 amino acids. The CDR3 DNA reads TGTGCCAGCAGCGTGTGGGCAGGGGCTAGCACAGATACGCAGTATTTT. Encoded protein: CASSVWAGASTDTQYF.

The rearrangement uses TRBV6-5 and TRBJ1-2; maybe TRBD1 (6 bases). This CDR3 is built from 13 residues. Germline V CDR1 and CDR2: MNHEY, SVGAGI. V shed 5 bases and J shed 3 bases, with 10 bases lying between them. CDR3 in DNA: TGTGCCAGCAGTCAGGACAGATACTATGGCTACACCTTC. Translation: CASSQDRYYGYTF.

The rearrangement joins TRBV13 to TRBJ1-5; 10 nucleotides align to TRBD1. The length of the CDR3 is 19 residues. The trim removed 1 base at V and 2 bases at J, leaving 11 bases unmatched. Germline CDR1 is PRHDT and CDR2 is FYEKMQ (reference sequence). The CDR3 DNA is TGTGCCAGCAGCTTAGCCTCGGGACAGGGGAGAGTGGGCAATCAGCCCCAGCATTTT. This gives the protein CASSLASGQGRVGNQPQHF.

The J gene is TRBJ2-3, the V gene TRBV7-9, with 13 bases lining up with TRBD2. J gave up 3 bases and V 1 base, and 1 base lay outside the gene matches. Germline V gene lookup returns CDR1 SEHNR and CDR2 FQNEAQ (reference sequence). There are 16 residues in the CDR3. The CDR3 is CASSLGLAGGTDTQYF. As DNA, the CDR3 is TGTGCCAGCAGCTTAGGACTAGCGGGAGGAACAGATACGCAGTATTTT. Combining the CDR3 with reference TRBV7-9 and TRBJ2-3 gives the whole variable domain DTGVSQNPRHKITKRGQNVTFRCDPISEHNRLYWYRQTLGQGPEFLTYFQNEAQLEKSRLLSDRFSAERPKGSFSTLEIQRTEQGDSAMYLCASSLGLAGGTDTQYFGPGTRLTVL.